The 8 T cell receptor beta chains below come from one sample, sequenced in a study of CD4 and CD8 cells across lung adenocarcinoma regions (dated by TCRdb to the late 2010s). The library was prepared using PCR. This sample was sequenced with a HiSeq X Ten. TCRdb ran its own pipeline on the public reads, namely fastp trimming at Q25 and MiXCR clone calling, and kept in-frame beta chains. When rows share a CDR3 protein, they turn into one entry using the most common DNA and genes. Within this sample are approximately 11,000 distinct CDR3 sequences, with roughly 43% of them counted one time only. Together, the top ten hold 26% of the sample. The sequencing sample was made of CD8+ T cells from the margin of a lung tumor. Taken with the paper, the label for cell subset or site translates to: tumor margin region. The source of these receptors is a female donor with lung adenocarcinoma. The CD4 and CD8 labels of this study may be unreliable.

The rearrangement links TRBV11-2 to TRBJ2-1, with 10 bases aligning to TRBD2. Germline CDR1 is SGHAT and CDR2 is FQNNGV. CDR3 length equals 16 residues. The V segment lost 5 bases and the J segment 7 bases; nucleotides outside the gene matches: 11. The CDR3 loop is CASSPPLAGVRNEQFF. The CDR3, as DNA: TGTGCCAGCAGCCCCCCCCTAGCGGGAGTTCGGAATGAGCAGTTCTTC.

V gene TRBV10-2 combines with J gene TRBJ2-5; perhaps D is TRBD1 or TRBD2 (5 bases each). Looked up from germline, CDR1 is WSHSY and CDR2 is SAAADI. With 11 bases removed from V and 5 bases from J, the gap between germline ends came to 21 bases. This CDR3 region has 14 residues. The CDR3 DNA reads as TGCGCCGGGGGTGAGCCGGGGCCCGACGAGACCCAGTACTTC. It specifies CAGGEPGPDETQYF.

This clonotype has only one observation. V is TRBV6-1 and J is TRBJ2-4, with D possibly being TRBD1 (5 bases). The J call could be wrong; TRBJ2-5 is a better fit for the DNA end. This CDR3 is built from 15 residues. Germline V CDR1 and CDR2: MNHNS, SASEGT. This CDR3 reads CASSTPVGRFETQYF. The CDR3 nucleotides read TGTGCCAGCAGCACGCCTGTGGGGCGATTCGAGACCCAGTACTTC.

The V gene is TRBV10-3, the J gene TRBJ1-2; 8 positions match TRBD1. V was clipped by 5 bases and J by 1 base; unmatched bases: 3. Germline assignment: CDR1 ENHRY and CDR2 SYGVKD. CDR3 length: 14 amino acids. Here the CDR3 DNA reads TGTGCCATCAGTCACGGACAGGGTAACTATGGCTACACCTTC. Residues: CAISHGQGNYGYTF.

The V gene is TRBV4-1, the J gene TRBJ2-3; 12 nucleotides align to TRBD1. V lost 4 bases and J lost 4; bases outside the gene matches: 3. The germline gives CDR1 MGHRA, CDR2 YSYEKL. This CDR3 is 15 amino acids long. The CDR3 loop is CASSPGTGGADTQYF. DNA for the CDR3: TGCGCCAGCAGCCCCGGGACAGGGGGCGCAGATACGCAGTATTTT.

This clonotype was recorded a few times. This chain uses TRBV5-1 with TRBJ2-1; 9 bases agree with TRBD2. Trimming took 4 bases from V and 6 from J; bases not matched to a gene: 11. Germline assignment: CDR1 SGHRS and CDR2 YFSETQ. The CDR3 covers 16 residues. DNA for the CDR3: TGCGCCAGCAGCCAAGGGACCGCGGGGGGGGTCAATGAGCAGTTCTTC. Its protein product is CASSQGTAGGVNEQFF.

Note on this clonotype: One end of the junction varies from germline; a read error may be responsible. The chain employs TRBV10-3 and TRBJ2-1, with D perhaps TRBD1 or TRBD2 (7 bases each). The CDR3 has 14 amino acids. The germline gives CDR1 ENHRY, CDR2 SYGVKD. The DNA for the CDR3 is TGTGCGGGGCGAGGGGGAGGGGGCCAAGATACGCAGTATTTC. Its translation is CAGRGGGGQDTQYF.

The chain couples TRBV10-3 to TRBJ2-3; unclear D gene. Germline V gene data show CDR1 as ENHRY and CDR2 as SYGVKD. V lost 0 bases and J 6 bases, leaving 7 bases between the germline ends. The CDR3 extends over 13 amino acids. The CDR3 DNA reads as TGTGCCATCAGTGAGTCGTGGAAGGATACGCAGTATTTT. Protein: CAISESWKDTQYF.